This T cell receptor beta chain was documented in a study of T cell repertoires in aging, cancer and after chemotherapy. Study-level background: Repeat sampling of healthy donors over several months to years showed clear clonal overlap.

Regarding the study as a whole: Untreated cancer patients had significantly lower blood TCR diversity than age-matched healthy donors.

With 5 bases removed from V and 3 bases from J, the gap between germline ends came to 11 bases. Per germline, CDR1 MNHGY and CDR2 SAAAGT. This CDR3 has 13 residues. Multiplex touch-down PCR with TRB-A/B primers amplified rearranged V-D-J TRB sequences. TCRdb processed the multiplex PCR reads anew with MiXCR; each CDR3 protein has one entry. Found here are approximately 10,000 distinct CDR3 sequences, roughly two fifths of them singletons; the top ten hold roughly 1.8%. The table lists this clonotype with a few counts. Its antigen is still unknown. The template was genomic DNA from peripheral blood, not RNA.

The receptor was isolated from a human donor in good health. The chain carries TRBV6-8 and TRBJ2-7; D remains unclear. The specimen sequenced was blood. In DNA, the CDR3 is TGTGCCAGCAGTCCCGGAGCAGTCTACGAGCAGTACTTC. Translation gives CASSPGAVYEQYF.